This TCR beta chain was identified during a study of blood T cell repertoires in COVID-19. Study background: Both acute and convalescent COVID-19 samples were obtained from the United States, Italy and Spain.

Trimming took off 10 bases at V and 3 bases at J, with 13 bases between the two ends. The germline V gene encodes CDR1 ENHRY and CDR2 SYGVKD. CDR3 size: 12 residues. How the authors handled the data: Reference gene primer amplification yielded estimated nucleated cell counts. The data were produced by immunoSEQ multiplex PCR, yet TCRdb's version contains in-frame clones alone and is incomplete. Clonal size and the V and J genes are those of that table, whereas D and trimming came from the DNA. The table has 180,000 or so clones, 70% to 90% seen once. Sequencing was performed on peripheral blood. This receptor was obtained from a woman aged 80 or older in a cohort sampled during active or convalescent COVID-19. The gene calls are TRBV10-3 and TRBJ2-7; TRBD1 is a possible D gene (7 bases). CDR3 amino acids: CASGTAFYEQYF. For the CDR3, the DNA is TGTGCCAGCGGGACAGCGTTCTACGAGCAGTACTTC.